A selection of T cell receptor beta chains follows, all from one sample in a study of T-cell memory formation after mild COVID-19. Each CDR3 protein gets one entry after TCRdb re-called the 5' RACE reads with MiXCR. The sample carries fewer than 250,000 distinct CDR3 sequences, over 9.5% recorded once. Sample: PBMCs or a T cell subset sorted from them (not recorded which). The receptors were sampled from a man between 18 and 29 years old who had mild COVID-19 (a few samples of this study predate the infection). Cell type and time point are not known. The CDR3 runs from the conserved cysteine through the conserved F or W. A D gene is named only where the DNA matches it firmly. Only part of the rows carry a size: once, few, many, or a class if the clone is expanded.

V gene	J gene	clone size	D gene	CDR3 DNA	CDR3 protein
TRBV5-4	TRBJ2-2	-	-	TGTGCCAGCAGCCGAACACCCCCGGACACCGGGGAGCTGTTTTTT	CASSRTPPDTGELFF
TRBV7-2	TRBJ1-5	many	-	TGTGCCAGCAGCTTATCGTGGGCGCCGAATCAGCCCCAGCATTTT	CASSLSWAPNQPQHF
TRBV5-1	TRBJ1-6	few	-	TGCGCCAGCAGCTTGCCCTCCTATAATTCACCCCTCCACTTT	CASSLPSYNSPLHF
TRBV5-4	TRBJ2-5	few	TRBD1	TGTGCCAGCAGCCCTCACCCTCCCCGGGACAGAGAAGAGACCCAGTACTTC	CASSPHPPRDREETQYF
TRBV6-1	TRBJ2-3	few	TRBD2	TGTGCCAGCAGTGGCCGTTTGACTAGCGGGGAATTAGATACGCAGTATTTT	CASSGRLTSGELDTQYF
TRBV27	TRBJ2-1	few	TRBD1	TGTGCCAGCAGTTTATCGGTGACAGGGGGCATTGAGCAGTTCTTC	CASSLSVTGGIEQFF
TRBV29-1	TRBJ2-2	few	-	TGCAGCGTTAATAGGGCCCACACCGGGGAGCTGTTTTTT	CSVNRAHTGELFF
TRBV5-1	TRBJ2-1	-	-	TGCGCCAGCAGCTCCGGGACGAACTCGTTACCCTACAATGAGCAGTTCTTC	CASSSGTNSLPYNEQFF
TRBV24-1	TRBJ2-2	-	-	TGTGCCACCAGTGATCGCGGACAGAACACCGGGGAGCTGTTTTTT	CATSDRGQNTGELFF
TRBV5-1	TRBJ1-1	-	-	TGCGCCAGCAGCTTTTCCACGGTCGGGAACACTGAAGCTTTCTTT	CASSFSTVGNTEAFF
TRBV30	TRBJ1-1	many	-	TGTGCCTGTTCGAGAGGTCCTGATATTATGAACACTGAAGCTTTCTTT	CACSRGPDIMNTEAFF
TRBV5-1	TRBJ2-3	few	-	TGCGCCAGCAGCTTGAACCCGGCCACAGATACGCAGTATTTT	CASSLNPATDTQYF
TRBV5-1	TRBJ2-2	many	-	TGCGCCAGCAGCTCTCGGGGACAGAACACCGGGGAGCTGTTTTTT	CASSSRGQNTGELFF
TRBV5-1	TRBJ1-2	few	-	TGCGCCAGCAGCTTGGCCGGGTCTCGTTCAGGATATGGCTACACCTTC	CASSLAGSRSGYGYTF
TRBV11-2	TRBJ2-2	many	-	TGTGCCAGCAGCTTAGATTCATACACCGGGGAGCTGTTTTTT	CASSLDSYTGELFF
TRBV20-1	TRBJ2-5	few	-	TGCAGTGCCCTCGCCACTAGTCGGGAGACCCAGTACTTC	CSALATSRETQYF
TRBV5-1	TRBJ2-7	-	-	TGCGCCAGCAGTACCCGAGCGGGCCCCTACGAGCAGTACTTC	CASSTRAGPYEQYF
TRBV18	TRBJ1-1	-	TRBD1	TGTGCCAGCTCACCTGGACAGGGGTCCGGGGGTGAAGCTTTCTTT	CASSPGQGSGGEAFF
TRBV20-1	TRBJ1-3	many	TRBD1	TGCAGTGCTCTGACGACAGGGGGCCCTGGAAACACCATATATTTT	CSALTTGGPGNTIYF
TRBV7-2	TRBJ2-7	few	-	TGTGCCAGCAGCTTAGCCCGGTTGTACGAGCAGTACTTC	CASSLARLYEQYF
TRBV6-1	TRBJ2-3	-	-	TGTGCCGCCCTTAAGTGGCTGGGGACAGATACGCAGTATTTT	CAALKWLGTDTQYF
TRBV5-5	TRBJ2-7	many	TRBD1	TGTGCCAGCAGCCGGGGGCAGGGGGCTTACGAGCAGTACTTC	CASSRGQGAYEQYF
TRBV20-1	TRBJ2-5	few	TRBD2	TGCAGTGCGAAGACTAGCGGGGGGAAAGTGACCCAGTACTTC	CSAKTSGGKVTQYF
TRBV5-1	TRBJ2-1	-	-	TGCGCCAGCAGCTTGGAGGGCGGGGAGTGGTTCTTC	CASSLEGGEWFF
TRBV7-2	TRBJ2-2	few	TRBD1	TGTGCCAGCAGCACAGACAGGGCCTCCGGGGAGCTGTTTTTT	CASSTDRASGELFF
TRBV7-9	TRBJ2-7	many	TRBD1	TGTGCCAGCACGCTCCTTTTGGGACAGGGAAGCTACGAGCAGTACTTC	CASTLLLGQGSYEQYF
TRBV20-1	TRBJ2-5	few	TRBD2	TGCAGTGCCGCTCGCGGGGGACAAGAGACCCAGTACTTC	CSAARGGQETQYF
TRBV7-2	TRBJ2-7	-	-	TGTGCCAGCAGCTTAGGCGTTTCGTCCGCGACGGTATCCTACGAGCAGTACTTC	CASSLGVSSATVSYEQYF
TRBV7-9	TRBJ2-1	-	-	TGTGCCAGCAGCCCCACGGGCAAAACCCTTGGGAAGGCCAAATTTTACAATGAGCAGTTCTTC	CASSPTGKTLGKAKFYNEQFF
TRBV28	TRBJ1-6	few	-	TGTGCCAGCAGCCCGGGGGGCGCGGGTAATTCACCCCTCCACTTT	CASSPGGAGNSPLHF
TRBV20-1	TRBJ1-2	-	-	TGCAGTGCCTCCCCAACAGGTGGTCGTGATGGCTACACCTTC	CSASPTGGRDGYTF
TRBV2	TRBJ2-5	few	TRBD2	TGTGCCAGCTGCCCGGGACTAGGCCCTGGTGAGACCCAGTACTTC	CASCPGLGPGETQYF
TRBV14	TRBJ2-1	-	TRBD1	TGTGCCAGCAGCCAAGTCGAGGCCGGGACAGGGGTCAATGAGCAGTTCTTC	CASSQVEAGTGVNEQFF
TRBV24-1	TRBJ2-3	few	TRBD1	TGTGCCACCAGTGACTTGCCGGGACAGGGGGCAGATACGCAGTATTTT	CATSDLPGQGADTQYF
TRBV5-4	TRBJ2-2	-	TRBD1	TGTGCCAGCAGCTCTTACCGGGACAGAAAAGTCGGGGAGCTGTTTTTT	CASSSYRDRKVGELFF
TRBV5-1	TRBJ2-3	-	-	TGCGCCAGCAGCTTCGAACGAGGCACAGATACGCAGTATTTT	CASSFERGTDTQYF
TRBV5-1	TRBJ1-4	few	-	TGCGCCAGCAGCTCCCGTGAGTGGGTCTGGGGTGAAAAACTGTTTTTT	CASSSREWVWGEKLFF
TRBV6-2/TRBV6-3	TRBJ2-7	many	-	TGTGCCAGCAGTCCCCAGGGCTACGAGCAGTACTTC	CASSPQGYEQYF
TRBV5-1	TRBJ1-1	-	-	TGCGCCAGCAGCTTGGTAGGGATGAACACTGAAGCTTTCTTT	CASSLVGMNTEAFF
TRBV7-9	TRBJ2-3	few	-	TGTGCCAGCAGCCATAGCCGGGGACGAGGCACAGATACGCAGTATTTT	CASSHSRGRGTDTQYF
TRBV18	TRBJ2-3	few	-	TGTGCCAGCTCACCACCGAACGGGGGTAGCACAGATACGCAGTATTTT	CASSPPNGGSTDTQYF
TRBV6-5	TRBJ1-4	many	-	TGTGCCACAGCAGGGTTCGTGACTAATGAAAAACTGTTTTTT	CATAGFVTNEKLFF
TRBV5-6	TRBJ1-1	few	-	TGTGCCAGCAGCTTGTGGGAGACTGAAGCTTTCTTT	CASSLWETEAFF